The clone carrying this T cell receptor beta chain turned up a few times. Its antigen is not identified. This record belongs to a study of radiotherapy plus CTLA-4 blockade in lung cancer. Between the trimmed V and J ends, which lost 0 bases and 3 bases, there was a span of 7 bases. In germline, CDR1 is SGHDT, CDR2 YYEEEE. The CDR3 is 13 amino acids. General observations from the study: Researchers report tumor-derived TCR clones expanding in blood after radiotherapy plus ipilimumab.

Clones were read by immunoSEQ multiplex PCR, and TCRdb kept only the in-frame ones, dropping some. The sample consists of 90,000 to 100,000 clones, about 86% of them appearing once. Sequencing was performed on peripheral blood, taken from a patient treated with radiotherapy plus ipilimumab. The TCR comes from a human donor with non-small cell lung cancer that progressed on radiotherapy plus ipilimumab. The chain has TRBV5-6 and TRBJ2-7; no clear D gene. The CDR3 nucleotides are TGTGCCAGCAGCTTGGAAGCTAGCTACGAGCAGTACTTC. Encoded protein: CASSLEASYEQYF.